This T cell receptor beta chain is drawn from a study of OX40 agonist ivuxolimab in advanced cancers. Study-level information: Partial responses occurred in Three dose-escalation patients, one with hepatocellular carcinoma and two with cutaneous melanoma.

V was pared by 1 base and J by 3 bases, with 10 bases between. The CDR3 is 14 amino acids. Looked up from germline, CDR1 is SGHTA and CDR2 is FQGNSA. Using immunoSEQ multiplex PCR, the repertoire was profiled, and TCRdb retains in-frame clones only, with some absent. The sample holds about 16,000 clones, 75% to 90% seen once. The sample here was CD4+ or CD8+ T cells sorted from blood, taken in a trial of the OX40 agonist ivuxolimab. The sequence was collected from an adult with an advanced solid tumor such as melanoma, head and neck, liver or kidney cancer. The V call is TRBV7-2, the J call TRBJ2-7; no clear D gene. The CDR3 DNA is TGTGCCAGCAGCTTAGTCGGTTACGACTACGAGCAGTACTTC. This translates into CASSLVGYDYEQYF.